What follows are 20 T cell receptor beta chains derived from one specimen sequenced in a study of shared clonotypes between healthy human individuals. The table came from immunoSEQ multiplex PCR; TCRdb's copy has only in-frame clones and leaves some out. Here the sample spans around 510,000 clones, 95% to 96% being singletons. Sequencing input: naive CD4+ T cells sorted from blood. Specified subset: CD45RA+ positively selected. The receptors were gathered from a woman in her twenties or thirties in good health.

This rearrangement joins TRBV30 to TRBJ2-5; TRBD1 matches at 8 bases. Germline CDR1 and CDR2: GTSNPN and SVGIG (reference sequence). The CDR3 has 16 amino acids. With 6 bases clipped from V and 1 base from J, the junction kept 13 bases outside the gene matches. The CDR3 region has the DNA TGTGCCTGCCAGATCCGGGACAGGACTTTCCAAGAGACCCAGTACTTC. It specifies CACQIRDRTFQETQYF.

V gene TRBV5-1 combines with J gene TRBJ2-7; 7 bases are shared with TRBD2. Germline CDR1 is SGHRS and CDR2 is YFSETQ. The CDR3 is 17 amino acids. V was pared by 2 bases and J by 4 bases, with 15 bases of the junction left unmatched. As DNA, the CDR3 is TGCGCCAGCAGCTTAAGCGGGGCGGGAAAGCCCATGTACGAGCAGTACTTC. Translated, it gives CASSLSGAGKPMYEQYF.

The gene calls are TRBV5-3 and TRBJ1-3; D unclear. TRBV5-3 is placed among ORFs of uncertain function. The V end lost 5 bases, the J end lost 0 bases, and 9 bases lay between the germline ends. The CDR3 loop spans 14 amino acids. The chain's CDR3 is CARRPLNSGNTIYF. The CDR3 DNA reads TGTGCCAGAAGACCACTGAACTCTGGAAACACCATATATTTT.

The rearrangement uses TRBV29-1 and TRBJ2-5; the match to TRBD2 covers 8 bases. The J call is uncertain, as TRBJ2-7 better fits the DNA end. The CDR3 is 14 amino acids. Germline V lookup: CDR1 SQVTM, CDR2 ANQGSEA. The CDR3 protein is CSVARGAGDLEQYF. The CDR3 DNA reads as TGCAGCGTCGCACGGGGAGCGGGAGATCTCGAGCAGTACTTC.

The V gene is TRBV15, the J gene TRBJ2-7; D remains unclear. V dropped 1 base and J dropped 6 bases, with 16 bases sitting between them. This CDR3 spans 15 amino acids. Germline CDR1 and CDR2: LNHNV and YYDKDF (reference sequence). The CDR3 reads CATSRADKGPLEQYF. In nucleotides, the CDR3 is TGTGCCACCAGCAGAGCCGACAAAGGCCCCCTCGAGCAGTACTTC.

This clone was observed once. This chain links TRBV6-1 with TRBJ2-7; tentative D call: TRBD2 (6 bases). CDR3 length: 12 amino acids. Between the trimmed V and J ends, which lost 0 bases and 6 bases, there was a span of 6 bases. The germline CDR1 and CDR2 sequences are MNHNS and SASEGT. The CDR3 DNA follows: TGTGCCAGCAGTGAAGCGCGGGGCGAGCAGTACTTC. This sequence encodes CASSEARGEQYF.

CDR3: CASRVTGGDYTEAFF. CDR3 DNA: TGTGCCAGTAGAGTTACAGGGGGTGATTACACTGAAGCTTTCTTT. This chain links TRBV19 with TRBJ1-1; TRBD1 aligns across 8 bases. The CDR3 loop spans 15 amino acids. Germline-derived CDR1 and CDR2 are LNHDA and SQIVND (reference sequence). V shed 6 bases, J shed 3 bases, and the junction held 9 bases outside the gene matches. Looking up the rest from reference TRBV19 and TRBJ1-1 gives the full variable domain: DGGITQSPKYLFRKEGQNVTLSCEQNLNHDAMYWYRQDPGQGLRLIYYSQIVNDFQKGDIAEGYSVSREKKESFPLTVTSAQKNPTAFYLCASRVTGGDYTEAFFGQGTRLTVV.

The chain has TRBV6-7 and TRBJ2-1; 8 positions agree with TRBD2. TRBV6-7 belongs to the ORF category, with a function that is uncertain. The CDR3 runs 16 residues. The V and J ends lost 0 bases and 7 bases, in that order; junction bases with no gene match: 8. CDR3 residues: CASSYSWTSQGNEQFF. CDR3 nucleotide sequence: TGTGCCAGCAGTTACTCGTGGACTAGCCAGGGGAATGAGCAGTTCTTC.

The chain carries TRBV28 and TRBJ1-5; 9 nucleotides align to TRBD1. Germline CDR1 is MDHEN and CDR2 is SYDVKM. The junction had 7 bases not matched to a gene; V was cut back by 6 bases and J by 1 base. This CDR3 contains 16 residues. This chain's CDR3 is CASRRFGTGSNQPQHF. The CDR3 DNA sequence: TGTGCCAGCAGGAGGTTCGGGACAGGGAGCAATCAGCCCCAGCATTTT.

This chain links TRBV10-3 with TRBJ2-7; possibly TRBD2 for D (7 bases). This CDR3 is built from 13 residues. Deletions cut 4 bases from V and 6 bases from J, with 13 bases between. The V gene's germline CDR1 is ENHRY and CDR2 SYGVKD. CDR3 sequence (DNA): TGTGCCATCAGTGCTATGGGAGGGGGCGAGCAGTACTTC. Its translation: CAISAMGGGEQYF.

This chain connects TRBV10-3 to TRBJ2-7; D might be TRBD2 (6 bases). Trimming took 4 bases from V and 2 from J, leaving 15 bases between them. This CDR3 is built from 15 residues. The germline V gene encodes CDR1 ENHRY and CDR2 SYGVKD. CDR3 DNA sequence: TGTGCCATCAGTGGGGGGGACGGGACCACCTACGAGCAGTACTTC. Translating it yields CAISGGDGTTYEQYF.

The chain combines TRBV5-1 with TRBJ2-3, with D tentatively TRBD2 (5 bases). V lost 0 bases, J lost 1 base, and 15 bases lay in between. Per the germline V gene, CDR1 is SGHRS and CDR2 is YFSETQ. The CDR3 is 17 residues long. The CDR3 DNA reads TGCGCCAGCAGCTTGGTCTTGTCTAACGGGGGCACAGATACGCAGTATTTT. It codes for CASSLVLSNGGTDTQYF. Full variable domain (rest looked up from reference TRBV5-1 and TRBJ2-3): KAGVTQTPRYLIKTRGQQVTLSCSPISGHRSVSWYQQTPGQGLQFLFEYFSETQRNKGNFPGRFSGRQFSNSRSEMNVSTLELGDSALYLCASSLVLSNGGTDTQYFGPGTRLTVL.

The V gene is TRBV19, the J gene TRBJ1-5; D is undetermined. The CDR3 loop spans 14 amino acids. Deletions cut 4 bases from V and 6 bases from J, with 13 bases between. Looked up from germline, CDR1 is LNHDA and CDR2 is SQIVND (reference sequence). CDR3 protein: CASSTWTGGQPQHF. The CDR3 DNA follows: TGTGCCAGTAGTACTTGGACTGGCGGTCAGCCCCAGCATTTT.

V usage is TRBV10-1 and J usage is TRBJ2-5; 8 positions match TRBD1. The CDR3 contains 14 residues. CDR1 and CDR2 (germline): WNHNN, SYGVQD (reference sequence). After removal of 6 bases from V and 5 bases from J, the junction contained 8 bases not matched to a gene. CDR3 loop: CASSTGQGVETQYF. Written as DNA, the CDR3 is TGCGCCAGCAGCACAGGACAGGGAGTGGAGACCCAGTACTTC.

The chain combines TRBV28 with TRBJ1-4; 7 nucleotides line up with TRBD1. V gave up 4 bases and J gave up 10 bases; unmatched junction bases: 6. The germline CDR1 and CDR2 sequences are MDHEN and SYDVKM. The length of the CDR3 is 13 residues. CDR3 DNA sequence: TGTGCCAGCAGTTCGGGACAGTTGGGAAAACTGTTTTTT. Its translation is CASSSGQLGKLFF.

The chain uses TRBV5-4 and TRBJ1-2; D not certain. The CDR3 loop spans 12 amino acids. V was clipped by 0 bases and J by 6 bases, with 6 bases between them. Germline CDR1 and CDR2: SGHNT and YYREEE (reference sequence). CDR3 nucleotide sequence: TGTGCCAGCAGCTTGGAGGAAAATGGCTACACCTTC. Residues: CASSLEENGYTF.

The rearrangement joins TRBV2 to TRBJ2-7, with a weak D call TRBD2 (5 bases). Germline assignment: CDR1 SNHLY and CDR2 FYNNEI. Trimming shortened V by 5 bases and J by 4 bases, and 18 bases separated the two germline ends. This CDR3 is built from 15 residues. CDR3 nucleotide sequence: TGTGCCAGCAGTAGGACTCGGACGGATAGATACGAGCAGTACTTC. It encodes CASSRTRTDRYEQYF.

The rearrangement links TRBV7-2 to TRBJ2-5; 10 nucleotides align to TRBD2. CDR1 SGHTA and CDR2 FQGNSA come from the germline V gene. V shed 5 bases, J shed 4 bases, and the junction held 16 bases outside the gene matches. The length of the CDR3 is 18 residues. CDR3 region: CASSPLGAGGPWGETQYF. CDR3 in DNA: TGTGCCAGCAGCCCCCTTGGAGCGGGAGGGCCCTGGGGAGAGACCCAGTACTTC.

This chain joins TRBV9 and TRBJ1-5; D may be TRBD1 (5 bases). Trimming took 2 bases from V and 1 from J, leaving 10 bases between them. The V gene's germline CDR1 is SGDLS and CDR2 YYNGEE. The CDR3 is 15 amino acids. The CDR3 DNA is TGTGCCAGCAGCGTCATGGGGCTGAGCAATCAGCCCCAGCATTTT. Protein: CASSVMGLSNQPQHF.

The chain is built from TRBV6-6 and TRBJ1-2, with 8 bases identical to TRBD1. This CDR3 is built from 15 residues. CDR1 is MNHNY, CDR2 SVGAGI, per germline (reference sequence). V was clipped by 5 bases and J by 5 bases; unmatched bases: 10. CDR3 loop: CASSARTGLEYGYTF. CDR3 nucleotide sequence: TGTGCCAGCAGTGCCCGGACAGGGCTTGAGTATGGCTACACCTTC.